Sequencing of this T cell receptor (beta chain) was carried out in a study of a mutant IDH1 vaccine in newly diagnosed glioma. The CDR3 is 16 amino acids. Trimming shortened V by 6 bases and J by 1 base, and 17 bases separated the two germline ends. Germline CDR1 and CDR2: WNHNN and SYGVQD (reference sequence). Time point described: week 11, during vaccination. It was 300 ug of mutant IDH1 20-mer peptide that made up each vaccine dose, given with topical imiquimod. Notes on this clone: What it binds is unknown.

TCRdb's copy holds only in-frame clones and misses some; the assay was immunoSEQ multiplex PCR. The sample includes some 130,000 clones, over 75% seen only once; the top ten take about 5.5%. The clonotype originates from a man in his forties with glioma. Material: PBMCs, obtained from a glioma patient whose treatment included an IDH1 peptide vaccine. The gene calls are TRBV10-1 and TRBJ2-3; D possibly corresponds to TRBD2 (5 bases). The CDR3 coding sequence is TGCGCCAGCAGAATAAGGAACGGGAATTGCACAGATACGCAGTATTTT. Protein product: CASRIRNGNCTDTQYF.